A single sample gave rise to the 27 T cell receptor beta chains below, sequenced in a study of human T cells and chemical hapten exposure. TCRdb passed the RACE reads through MiXCR, listing each CDR3 protein once. In the table there are about 380,000 distinct CDR3 sequences, about 4.8% of which are singletons. Time point given: patch test 1, 2 weeks after DPC sensitization. Documented treatment: therapeutic diphenylcyclopropenone sensitization with weekly scalp DPC. The sequencing here drew on whole blood, taken in connection with sensitization to the hapten diphenylcyclopropenone (DPC). These receptor sequences come from a woman between 45 and 60 years old with alopecia areata. Some clones in this sample may be carry-over from other donors' samples.

This clonotype was observed many times. CDR3 DNA sequence: TGCGCCAGCAGCTTGGGGGAGGAGCAGTTCTTC. Protein product: CASSLGEEQFF. The rearrangement uses TRBV5-1 and TRBJ2-1, with TRBD2 as a possible D gene (5 bases). The CDR3 covers 11 residues. V was trimmed by 0 bases and J by 10 bases, leaving 5 bases between them. The V gene's germline CDR1 is SGHRS and CDR2 YFSETQ.

This clonotype was seen a few times. The chain links TRBV10-3 to TRBJ2-3; 9 bases are a match to TRBD2. The CDR3 spans 17 residues. Germline assignment: CDR1 ENHRY and CDR2 SYGVKD. The V and J ends lost 1 base and 5 bases, in that order; junction bases with no gene match: 10. CDR3: CAISELSVAGAGDTQYF. DNA of the CDR3: TGTGCCATCAGTGAGTTGTCGGTAGCGGGAGCGGGAGATACGCAGTATTTT.

This clonotype occurred a few times. The V and J genes are TRBV6-1 and TRBJ2-3; 7 bases are shared with TRBD2. J was trimmed by 6 bases and V by 2 bases; bases with no gene match: 8. In germline, CDR1 is MNHNS, CDR2 SASEGT. The length of the CDR3 is 15 residues. DNA of the CDR3: TGTGCCAGCAGTGAAACAAGCGGGGCGAGGGATACGCAGTATTTT. Its protein is CASSETSGARDTQYF.

This clonotype was found a few times. The chain has TRBV6-2 or TRBV6-3 and TRBJ2-7, with a weak D call TRBD1 (6 bases). This CDR3 region has 11 residues. Trimming removed 11 bases at V and 3 bases at J, with 11 bases between. Germline CDR1 and CDR2: MNHEY and SVGEGT. The CDR3 nucleotides read TGTGCCGTACAGGACAGCTACGAGCAGTACTTC. It translates to CAVQDSYEQYF.

There are a few counts of this clonotype. The chain couples TRBV29-1 to TRBJ1-2; no clear D gene. Germline V gene lookup returns CDR1 SQVTM and CDR2 ANQGSEA. Trimming took off 5 bases at V and 3 bases at J, with 7 bases between the two ends. CDR3 length: 11 amino acids. The CDR3 region has the DNA TGCAGCGTTCGGACGGACTATGGCTACACCTTC. Protein: CSVRTDYGYTF.

CDR3 in DNA: TGTGCCACCAGGAGTAAACAGGGGGCTGTTGAAGCTTTCTTT. It yields the protein CATRSKQGAVEAFF. V is TRBV15 and J is TRBJ1-1, with 9 positions matching TRBD1. CDR3 length: 14 residues. The germline V gene has CDR1 LNHNV and CDR2 YYDKDF (reference sequence). With V trimmed by 6 bases and J by 7 bases, 9 bases remained unmatched.

In its sample, this clonotype was seen many times. J is TRBJ1-5 and V is TRBV24-1; maybe TRBD1 (5 bases). The CDR3 length is 13 residues. The ends were cut back, 4 bases at V and 5 bases at J, with 8 bases in the middle. Germline CDR1 is KGHDR and CDR2 is SFDVKD. This CDR3 reads CATSDRDHQPQHF. In DNA form, the CDR3 reads TGTGCCACCAGTGACAGGGACCATCAGCCCCAGCATTTT.

This clonotype was picked up many times. The rearrangement uses TRBV7-9 and TRBJ1-2; TRBD1 is a possible D gene (5 bases). This CDR3 region has 15 residues. CDR1 is SEHNR, CDR2 FQNEAQ, per germline (reference sequence). Trimming shortened V by 5 bases and J by 4 bases, and 17 bases separated the two germline ends. CDR3 sequence: CASSPSGWGTYGYTF. CDR3 DNA: TGTGCCAGCAGCCCCTCAGGATGGGGGACCTATGGCTACACCTTC. Full variable domain (remainder filled in from reference TRBV7-9 and TRBJ1-2): DTGVSQNPRHKITKRGQNVTFRCDPISEHNRLYWYRQTLGQGPEFLTYFQNEAQLEKSRLLSDRFSAERPKGSFSTLEIQRTEQGDSAMYLCASSPSGWGTYGYTFGSGTRLTVV.

This clonotype was observed a handful of times. This chain joins TRBV7-9 and TRBJ2-2, with 10 bases identical to TRBD2. Germline V CDR1 and CDR2: SEHNR, FQNEAQ (reference sequence). With 3 bases clipped from V and 0 bases from J, the junction kept 4 bases outside the gene matches. This CDR3 has 17 residues. In nucleotides, the CDR3 is TGTGCCAGCAGCTTGGGGACTAGCGTCGCGAACACCGGGGAGCTGTTTTTT. It translates to CASSLGTSVANTGELFF.

The gene calls are TRBV4-1 and TRBJ1-3; 7 nucleotides line up with TRBD1. Losses at the gene ends were 7 bases for V and 4 bases for J; bases not matched to a gene: 13. Germline CDR1 MGHRA, CDR2 YSYEKL. The CDR3 has 16 residues. The CDR3 loop reads CASNLGTGVGGNTIYF. For the CDR3, the DNA is TGCGCCAGCAACCTAGGAACAGGGGTAGGAGGAAACACCATATATTTT.

This chain joins TRBV20-1 and TRBJ2-3, with D hard to call. Germline V CDR1 and CDR2: DFQATT, SNEGSKA (reference sequence). The CDR3 has 12 amino acids. Deletions cut 7 bases from V and 6 bases from J, with 14 bases between. The CDR3 DNA reads TGCAGTGTAGAGACTCTAACCGATACGCAGTATTTT. It encodes CSVETLTDTQYF.

There are many counts of this clonotype. The J gene is TRBJ2-7, the V gene TRBV6-2 or TRBV6-3; either TRBD1 or TRBD2 may fit D (5 bases each). V was shortened by 2 bases and J by 2 bases, with 10 bases between the two germline ends. This CDR3 is built from 14 residues. In germline, CDR1 is MNHEY, CDR2 SVGEGT. The CDR3 bases are TGTGCCAGCAGTTACGGGACGGACACCTACGAGCAGTACTTC. It encodes CASSYGTDTYEQYF.

This clonotype was seen a few times. This rearrangement joins TRBV7-9 to TRBJ1-1; unclear D gene. CDR3 length: 13 amino acids. Looked up from germline, CDR1 is SEHNR and CDR2 is FQNEAQ (reference sequence). V shed 4 bases and J shed 4 bases, with 10 bases lying between them. As DNA, the CDR3 is TGTGCCAGCAGCTCCCAAATGGGCACTGAAGCTTTCTTT. Amino acid sequence: CASSSQMGTEAFF.

The V and J genes are TRBV5-4 and TRBJ2-6; no firm D call. The V end lost 0 bases, the J end lost 0 bases, and 10 bases lay between the germline ends. The germline V gene encodes CDR1 SGHNT and CDR2 YYREEE (reference sequence). There are 17 residues in the CDR3. The CDR3 sequence is CASSLVDGLSGANVLTF. As DNA, the CDR3 is TGTGCCAGCAGCTTGGTCGACGGTCTCTCTGGGGCCAACGTCCTGACTTTC.

The chain employs TRBV2 and TRBJ2-1; 12 nucleotides align to TRBD2. Trimming took 6 bases from V and 7 from J; bases not matched to a gene: 7. The CDR3 is 15 residues long. The V gene's germline CDR1 is SNHLY and CDR2 FYNNEI. In DNA form, the CDR3 reads TGTGCCAGCAGGCTCCTAGCGGGAGGGGAGAATGAGCAGTTCTTC. It yields the protein CASRLLAGGENEQFF.

This clonotype was seen ten or more times. V usage is TRBV2 and J usage is TRBJ2-3; D is perhaps TRBD2 (5 bases). CDR3 size: 15 residues. Germline V gene lookup returns CDR1 SNHLY and CDR2 FYNNEI. Trimming cost V 2 bases and J 0 bases, with 9 bases left between them. CDR3 DNA sequence: TGTGCCAGCAGTGAAAGAAGCGGCAGCACAGATACGCAGTATTTT. Translating gives CASSERSGSTDTQYF.

This clonotype was seen more than once but under ten times. The V call is TRBV30, the J call TRBJ1-2; the D gene is possibly TRBD1 (6 bases). From germline, CDR1 is GTSNPN and CDR2 SVGIG (reference sequence). V lost 5 bases and J lost 5, with 9 bases in between. This CDR3 spans 11 amino acids. The chain's CDR3 is CAWSRGYGYTF. As DNA, the CDR3 is TGTGCCTGGTCCAGGGGATATGGCTACACCTTC.

This clonotype has only a few counts. The J gene is TRBJ2-2, the V gene TRBV20-1; the D is unclear. The V gene's germline CDR1 is DFQATT and CDR2 SNEGSKA (reference sequence). The CDR3 totals 16 residues. V gave up 3 bases and J gave up 5 bases, with 19 bases separating them. CDR3 region: CSASRLGIFSTGELFF. The CDR3 nucleotides read TGCAGTGCTAGCCGGTTGGGGATTTTCTCAACCGGGGAGCTGTTTTTT.

The chain recombines TRBV10-3 with TRBJ2-1; 10 bases are a match to TRBD2. The CDR3 loop spans 16 amino acids. The germline CDR1 and CDR2 sequences are ENHRY and SYGVKD. Trimming removed 0 bases from V and 9 bases from J; junction bases left unmatched: 8. CDR3 in amino acids: CAISESTIGTSVEQFF. The CDR3 DNA reads as TGTGCCATCAGTGAGTCGACTATAGGGACTAGCGTTGAGCAGTTCTTC.

This clonotype was seen ten or more times. V usage is TRBV18 and J usage is TRBJ2-5; D uncertain. The germline gives CDR1 KGHSH, CDR2 LQKENI. Trimming pared 2 bases from V and 2 bases from J, leaving 6 bases between. This CDR3 is built from 13 residues. CDR3 bases: TGTGCCAGCTCACCAGTGCTACAAGAGACCCAGTACTTC. It is translated as CASSPVLQETQYF.

This clonotype appeared a few times. This chain uses TRBV12-5 with TRBJ1-5, with TRBD1 matching 10 bases. The CDR3 extends over 15 amino acids. V lost 6 bases to trimming and J lost 2 bases; unmatched junction nucleotides: 4. Looked up from germline, CDR1 is LGHNT and CDR2 is FRNRAP. CDR3 sequence reads: CASGADRGGNQPQHF. CDR3 in DNA: TGTGCTAGTGGCGCGGACAGGGGGGGCAATCAGCCCCAGCATTTT.

At least ten counts were recorded for this clonotype. This chain links TRBV7-9 with TRBJ2-3; no firm D call. The V and J ends lost 3 bases and 3 bases respectively, with 4 bases between them. In germline, CDR1 is SEHNR, CDR2 FQNEAQ (reference sequence). The CDR3 has 12 amino acids. DNA for the CDR3: TGTGCCAGCAGCTTCCCAACAGATACGCAGTATTTT. Translation gives CASSFPTDTQYF.

At least ten counts were recorded for this clonotype. The J gene is TRBJ1-1, the V gene TRBV28; D is unresolved. The germline CDR1 and CDR2 sequences are MDHEN and SYDVKM. This CDR3 has 10 amino acids. Trimming stripped 6 bases from V and 13 bases from J, with 12 bases between. CDR3: CASSDGKLFF. CDR3 in DNA: TGTGCCAGCAGCGACGGGAAGCTTTTCTTT.

The chain carries TRBV6-1 and TRBJ1-5, with 7 bases identical to TRBD1. V dropped 6 bases and J dropped 4; count of bases not matched to a gene: 12. Germline-derived CDR1 and CDR2 are MNHNS and SASEGT. The CDR3 loop spans 16 amino acids. DNA of the CDR3: TGTGCCAGCAGCCCGGGACAGAGAGTTATTAATCAGCCCCAGCATTTT. Translated: CASSPGQRVINQPQHF.

This clonotype was seen at least ten times. The V gene is TRBV14, the J gene TRBJ1-2; D is unresolved. CDR3 length: 14 residues. Per germline, CDR1 SGHDN and CDR2 FVKESK. The V end lost 0 bases, the J end lost 8 bases, and 13 bases lay between the germline ends. The CDR3 bases are TGTGCCAGCAGCCAAGAAGGTCGGGGAACCGGCTACACCTTC. Its protein is CASSQEGRGTGYTF.

This clonotype was counted ten times or more. This chain links TRBV20-1 with TRBJ2-3; possibly TRBD2 for D (7 bases). Germline CDR1 DFQATT, CDR2 SNEGSKA (reference sequence). V lost 0 bases and J 3 bases, leaving 16 bases between the germline ends. The CDR3 spans 16 residues. The CDR3 DNA reads TGCAGTGCTAGAGAAGGGTGGGGGGGCGTTACAGATACGCAGTATTTT. As protein: CSAREGWGGVTDTQYF.

The sample holds a few counts of this clonotype. V is TRBV12-3 or TRBV12-4 and J is TRBJ1-2, with 7 bases that match TRBD1. This CDR3 region has 14 residues. Germline trimming cut 0 bases from V and 4 bases from J; bases unmatched to any gene: 2. CDR3 coding DNA: TGTGCCAGCAGTTTAGCGGCAGGGGGCTATGGCTACACCTTC. Translated, it gives CASSLAAGGYGYTF.